This is a list of T cell receptor beta chains from one sample in a study of identical twins. TCRdb itself ran the 5' RACE reads through MiXCR, one entry per CDR3 protein. This sample carries around 500,000 distinct CDR3 sequences, 13% to 15% of them seen once, and the ten largest clones take 0.4% to 0.55%. These same data were also listed under a study on yellow fever vaccine responses in identical twins.

The sample consisted of CD4+ T cells sorted from blood. The receptors stem from a woman aged 18-35 years in good health. CDR3s include the opening cysteine and the closing phenylalanine or tryptophan. The D gene is left open where the match is weak. Size is omitted from some rows. Given values are once, few, many or a class for expanded clones.

d_gene	abundance	v_gene	j_gene	CDR3aa	CDR3nt
-	-	TRBV14	TRBJ2-6	CASSHTYVLTF	TGTGCCAGCAGCCATACGTACGTCCTGACTTTC
-	few	TRBV6-1	TRBJ2-7	CASSERTPEQYF	TGTGCCAGCAGTGAAAGGACACCCGAGCAGTACTTC
TRBD2	-	TRBV12-3/TRBV12-4	TRBJ2-7	CASSLLAGGQTYEQYF	TGTGCCAGCAGCCTACTAGCGGGGGGGCAGACCTACGAGCAGTACTTC
-	-	TRBV10-3	TRBJ2-1	CAISESLGAGGDEQFF	TGTGCCATCAGTGAGTCTTTGGGGGCCGGAGGCGATGAGCAGTTCTTC
-	few	TRBV12-3/TRBV12-4	TRBJ2-3	CASTPRRDLTDTQYF	TGTGCCAGCACCCCTAGGCGGGACCTCACAGATACGCAGTATTTT
-	-	TRBV12-3/TRBV12-4	TRBJ2-4	CASSSSKIAKNIQYF	TGTGCCAGCAGTTCCTCGAAAATAGCCAAAAACATTCAGTACTTC
TRBD2	-	TRBV20-1	TRBJ2-4	CSASLAGALYIQYF	TGCAGTGCTAGCTTAGCGGGGGCCTTATACATTCAGTACTTC
TRBD2	once	TRBV3-1	TRBJ2-5	CASSQDPGSGGMDETQYF	TGTGCCAGCAGCCAAGATCCGGGTAGCGGGGGGATGGATGAGACCCAGTACTTC
-	few	TRBV6-5	TRBJ2-7	CASSSGAVGNEQYF	TGTGCCAGCAGTTCCGGGGCCGTCGGAAACGAGCAGTACTTC
TRBD2	-	TRBV20-1	TRBJ2-7	CSAPGGSQPQYF	TGCAGTGCCCCGGGGGGTTCCCAGCCGCAGTACTTC
-	once	TRBV9	TRBJ2-1	CASSVGGSPSHEQFF	TGTGCCAGCAGCGTAGGCGGTAGCCCCTCACATGAGCAGTTCTTC
TRBD2	-	TRBV6-1	TRBJ2-1	CASSRLAGNNNEQFF	TGTGCCAGCAGTAGACTAGCGGGTAACAACAATGAGCAGTTCTTC
-	few	TRBV6-2/TRBV6-3	TRBJ1-1	CASSNRVVAAFF	TGTGCCAGCAGCAACAGGGTAGTCGCAGCTTTCTTT
-	-	TRBV20-1	TRBJ2-7	CSANDFRTAAYEQYF	TGCAGTGCTAACGACTTCCGGACTGCTGCCTACGAGCAGTACTTC
-	many	TRBV7-7	TRBJ2-7	CASSPQGLSEQYF	TGTGCTAGCAGCCCACAGGGACTTAGCGAGCAGTACTTC
TRBD2	-	TRBV7-2	TRBJ2-1	CASSFRLAGSYNEQFF	TGTGCCAGCAGCTTTCGACTAGCGGGGTCTTACAATGAGCAGTTCTTC
TRBD2	many	TRBV3-1	TRBJ2-2	CASSPGLAANTGELFF	TGTGCCAGCAGCCCAGGACTAGCGGCGAACACCGGGGAGCTGTTTTTT
-	few	TRBV11-2	TRBJ2-3	CASSATGGSTDTQYF	TGTGCCAGCAGCGCGACTGGGGGTAGCACAGATACGCAGTATTTT
-	-	TRBV28	TRBJ1-6	CASHGSEIYNSPLHF	TGTGCCAGTCACGGGTCGGAGATCTATAATTCACCCCTCCACTTT
TRBD1	-	TRBV24-1	TRBJ2-2	CATSDPTGAVTGELFF	TGTGCCACCAGTGATCCGACAGGGGCGGTCACCGGGGAGCTGTTTTTT
-	-	TRBV11-2	TRBJ2-2	CASSLVVHVRLNTGELFF	TGTGCCAGCAGCTTAGTCGTTCATGTAAGACTGAACACCGGGGAGCTGTTTTTT
TRBD2	few	TRBV20-1	TRBJ2-7	CSAILAGVGEQYF	TGCAGTGCTATACTAGCGGGGGTTGGCGAGCAGTACTTC
-	-	TRBV24-1	TRBJ2-1	CATSETGTTYNEQFF	TGTGCCACCAGTGAAACCGGGACCACGTACAATGAGCAGTTCTTC
TRBD2	few	TRBV6-2/TRBV6-3	TRBJ2-7	CASSYSNPAGGYEQYF	TGTGCCAGCAGTTACTCGAATCCAGCGGGGGGGTACGAGCAGTACTTC
TRBD1	-	TRBV4-3	TRBJ2-1	CASSLAGDRSYNEQFF	TGCGCCAGCAGCCTAGCTGGGGACAGGAGCTACAATGAGCAGTTCTTC
TRBD2	few	TRBV15	TRBJ2-7	CATSRESGGNEQYF	TGTGCCACCAGCAGAGAGTCGGGGGGGAACGAGCAGTACTTC
TRBD2	few	TRBV11-1	TRBJ2-2	CASSPALAGGTNTGELFF	TGTGCCAGCAGCCCCGCACTAGCGGGGGGGACGAACACCGGGGAGCTGTTTTTT
TRBD1	-	TRBV6-1	TRBJ2-7	CASSPAWTGGDEQYF	TGTGCCAGCAGTCCCGCTTGGACAGGGGGCGACGAGCAGTACTTC
-	few	TRBV3-1	TRBJ2-7	CAFARGAGEQYF	TGTGCCTTCGCTCGGGGAGCGGGCGAGCAGTACTTC
-	-	TRBV27	TRBJ1-6	CASSSGSYNSPLHF	TGTGCCAGCAGTTCTGGGTCTTATAATTCACCCCTCCACTTT
-	few	TRBV28	TRBJ1-1	CASSLGLGWRAFF	TGTGCCAGCAGTTTAGGGTTGGGCTGGCGTGCTTTCTTT
-	-	TRBV10-3	TRBJ2-3	CAISTGRLSLDTQYF	TGTGCCATCAGCACCGGACGTCTTTCTTTAGATACGCAGTATTTT
-	-	TRBV20-1	TRBJ2-1	CSARPLGEQFF	TGCAGTGCTAGACCCCTAGGTGAGCAGTTCTTC
-	few	TRBV19	TRBJ2-1	CASSPRDFNNEQFF	TGTGCCAGTAGTCCCCGGGACTTCAACAATGAGCAGTTCTTC
-	-	TRBV6-1	TRBJ1-2	CASSRGGQGLNYGYTF	TGTGCCAGCTCACGGGGAGGCCAGGGGCTAAACTATGGCTACACCTTC
-	-	TRBV19	TRBJ2-5	CASGAPGEVETQYF	TGTGCCAGTGGAGCCCCCGGGGAGGTAGAGACCCAGTACTTC
TRBD2	few	TRBV29-1	TRBJ2-1	CSVRLAGAPSLEFF	TGCAGCGTGAGACTAGCGGGAGCCCCCTCGTTAGAGTTCTTC
-	-	TRBV6-5	TRBJ2-7	CASSYSKGHTYEQYF	TGTGCCAGCAGTTACTCGAAAGGGCACACCTACGAGCAGTACTTC